The TCR beta chain under discussion was sequenced for a study of T-cell memory formation after mild COVID-19 (dated by TCRdb to the early 2020s). Some background on the complete study: Most TCR sequence clusters were specific to one of the two donors. In two donors, T-cell clones that expanded and contracted after mild COVID-19 were tracked by sequencing TCRalpha and TCRbeta repertoires over time. The cohort comprised two young, previously healthy adult volunteers, one female and one male. What the work shows at the level of the full study, not this receptor alone: Some responding clones were detected in pre-infection memory, which suggested that pre-existing cross-reactive memory T cells had joined the SARS-CoV-2 response. Clones that contracted from day 15 to 85 showed balanced CD4/CD8 phenotypes, whereas a second wave of clones that expanded from day 15 to 37 leaned towards CD4+. Only a couple of mild cases were covered by the study, and larger cohorts that include severe cases with pre-infection samples were considered necessary. Contracting CD4+ clones turned up mainly in the CM and EM memory subsets, whereas EMRA was where CD8+ clones were enriched. The second-wave clones that peaked on day 37 were not confirmed to be SARS-CoV-2 specific.

Remarks on this clonotype: It lacks a known antigen. The record has no base qualities; no much larger clone is one base away.

Ficoll-Paque density gradient centrifugation was the method used to isolate PBMCs. Sequencing relied on an Illumina NovaSeq 6000. Using 5'RACE with constant-segment primers, TCRalpha and TCRbeta cDNA libraries were constructed, with sample barcodes and unique molecular identifiers added in the process. RNA was extracted from every sample with Trizol reagent. Libraries were amplified in two PCR steps, with a second sample barcode and Illumina TruSeq adapters added in the second step. Libraries were sequenced on an Illumina NovaSeq with 2 x 150 bp paired-end reads. The paper's processing steps were these. Reads were demultiplexed and collapsed into UMI-guided consensus sequences with migec v1.2.7. Using mixcr v2.1.11, the UMI consensuses were aligned to TRA and TRB V and J templates and assembled into clonotypes. Clonotypes were classified as expanded or contracted when called significant by both edgeR and NoisET, with noise models trained on biological replicates. edgeR calls used a false discovery rate-adjusted p below 0.01 and a log2 fold-change threshold of 1. As an exploratory analysis of dynamics, PCA with hierarchical clustering was applied to max-normalized trajectories of the 1000 most abundant clonotypes. Each responding clone was given a CD4 or CD8 phenotype based on the CD4+ and CD8+ repertoires, which had been sequenced separately. TCRdb reanalyzed the raw reads on its own, using fastp at Q25 for trimming and MiXCR for clone calling, and kept in-frame beta chains. Merged by CDR3 protein, the rows form single entries marked with the most common genes and DNA. The V and J calls and clone size come from TCRdb's table, not from the authors' own analysis. The table for this sample lists about 400,000 distinct CDR3 sequences; 13% to 15% of them were counted only once. About 20% of the sample is taken by the ten largest.

V was cut back by 5 bases and J by 0 bases, leaving a gap of 17 bases between them. The CDR3 covers 17 residues, taking in both the cysteine and the phenylalanine. CDR3 DNA is the only sequence kept; it has 51 bases, read in frame from the first base. Per the germline V gene (reference sequence), LNHDA is the CDR1 and SQIVND is the CDR2. Recombination joined TRBV19 with TRBJ2-1; the D element might be TRBD1 or TRBD2, as each aligns at 5 bases. Material: PBMCs or a T cell subset sorted from them (not recorded which). This TCR came from a young man who had mild COVID-19 (a few samples of this study predate the infection). The sample titles of this study are shuffled in the database, so cell type and time point are left out; the donor was told from shared clones. The sequence in DNA is TGTGCCAGTAGTCCCCCGGGACCCCAAAGCTCCTACAATGAGCAGTTCTTC. It specifies CASSPPGPQSSYNEQFF. Outside the CDR3, residues come from the reference TRBV19 and TRBJ2-1 proteins, so the full variable domain is: DGGITQSPKYLFRKEGQNVTLSCEQNLNHDAMYWYRQDPGQGLRLIYYSQIVNDFQKGDIAEGYSVSREKKESFPLTVTSAQKNPTAFYLCASSPPGPQSSYNEQFFGPGTRLTVL.